These 2 T cell receptor beta chains originate from one sample sequenced in a study of T cells in Graves' hyperthyroidism and ophthalmopathy (dated by TCRdb to about 2019). The library relied on multiplex PCR. The data were produced on an Illumina HiSeq 2000. The TCR beta CDR3 regions were amplified from RNA transcripts. For the first round of RT-PCR on the TCR CDR3, the HTBI primer set was used together with the Qiagen OneStep RT-PCR kit. TCRdb applied fastp at Q25 and MiXCR to the public reads, then kept only in-frame beta chains. Merged by CDR3 protein, the rows form single entries marked with the most common genes and DNA. In all, the sample holds roughly 240,000 distinct CDR3 sequences, and 15% to 20% of those were seen once. Of the sample, approximately 30% falls within the top ten clones. Sequences were obtained from blood. The receptors stem from a young woman with Graves' ophthalmopathy.

This clonotype appeared many times. This chain links TRBV24-1 with TRBJ2-1; either TRBD1 or TRBD2 may fit D (5 bases each). Germline V gene sequence: CDR1 KGHDR, CDR2 SFDVKD. The CDR3 totals 15 residues. V dropped 3 bases and J dropped 7 bases, with 15 bases sitting between them. Written as DNA, the CDR3 is TGTGCCACCAGTGATGGGGGATATTGGTTGAATGAGCAGTTCTTC. Translation gives CATSDGGYWLNEQFF.

This clonotype was detected ten times or more. This chain connects TRBV5-1 to TRBJ1-5; 7 bases are shared with TRBD1. The CDR3 totals 15 residues. The germline V gene has CDR1 SGHRS and CDR2 YFSETQ. V was clipped by 7 bases and J by 0 bases; unmatched bases: 7. The CDR3 nucleotides read TGCGCCAGCTCTCCGGGACAGATTAGCAATCAGCCCCAGCATTTT. Protein product: CASSPGQISNQPQHF.